This T cell receptor (beta chain) was sequenced during a study of shared T cell receptors in the human thymus. The CDR3 has 15 amino acids. Germline V gene lookup returns CDR1 MDHEN and CDR2 SYDVKM. The ends lost 5 bases at V and 1 base at J; junction bases unmatched: 2. This clone was picked up a small number of times. Method: immunoSEQ multiplex PCR; TCRdb's copy keeps in-frame clones and lacks some. The sample includes some 700,000 clones, approximately 85% of them seen just once. The same data also contributed to another study, on human thymus T cells. This second report adds: Donor material was obtained from healthy Finnish infants undergoing corrective surgery for congenital heart defects. Corrective heart surgery yielded the resections from which the thymus tissue came. Unrelated individuals were reported by related research to share highly overlapping thymic repertoires.

The chain combines TRBV28 with TRBJ1-4, with 9 bases aligning to TRBD1. The source material was thymocytes. The source of this sequence is a girl under three years old with a congenital heart defect. This CDR3 is CASSETGGTNEKLFF. Here the CDR3 DNA reads TGTGCCAGCAGTGAGACAGGGGGAACTAATGAAAAACTGTTTTTT.